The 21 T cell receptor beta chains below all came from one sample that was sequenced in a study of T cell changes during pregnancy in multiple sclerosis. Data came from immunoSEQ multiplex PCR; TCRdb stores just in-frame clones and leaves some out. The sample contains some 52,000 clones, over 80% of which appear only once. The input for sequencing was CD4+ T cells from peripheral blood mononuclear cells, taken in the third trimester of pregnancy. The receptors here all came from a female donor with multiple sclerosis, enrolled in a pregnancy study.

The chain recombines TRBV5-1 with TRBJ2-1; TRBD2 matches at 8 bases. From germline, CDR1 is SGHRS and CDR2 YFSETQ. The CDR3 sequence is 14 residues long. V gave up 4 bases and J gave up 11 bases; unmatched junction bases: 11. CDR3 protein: CASSGGLEVTKQFF. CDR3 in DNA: TGCGCCAGCAGCGGGGGACTAGAGGTAACGAAGCAGTTCTTC.

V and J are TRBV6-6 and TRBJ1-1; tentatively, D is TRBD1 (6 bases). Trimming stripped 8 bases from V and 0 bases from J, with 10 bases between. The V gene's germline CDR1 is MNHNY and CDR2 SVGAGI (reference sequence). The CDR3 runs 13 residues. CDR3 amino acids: CASEWDMNTEAFF. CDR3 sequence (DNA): TGTGCCAGCGAGTGGGACATGAACACTGAAGCTTTCTTT.

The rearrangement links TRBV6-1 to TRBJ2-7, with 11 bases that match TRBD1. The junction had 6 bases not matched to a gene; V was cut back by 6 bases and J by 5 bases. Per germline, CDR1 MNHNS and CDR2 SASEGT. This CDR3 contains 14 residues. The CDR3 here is CASRSGTGGDEQYF. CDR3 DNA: TGTGCCAGCAGGTCCGGGACAGGGGGGGACGAGCAGTACTTC.

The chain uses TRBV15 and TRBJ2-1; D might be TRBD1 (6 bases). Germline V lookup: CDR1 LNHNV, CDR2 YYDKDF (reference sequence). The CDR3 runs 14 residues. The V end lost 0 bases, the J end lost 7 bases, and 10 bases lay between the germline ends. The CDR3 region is CATSRDWGPNEQFF. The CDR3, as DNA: TGTGCCACCAGCAGAGATTGGGGGCCAAATGAGCAGTTCTTC.

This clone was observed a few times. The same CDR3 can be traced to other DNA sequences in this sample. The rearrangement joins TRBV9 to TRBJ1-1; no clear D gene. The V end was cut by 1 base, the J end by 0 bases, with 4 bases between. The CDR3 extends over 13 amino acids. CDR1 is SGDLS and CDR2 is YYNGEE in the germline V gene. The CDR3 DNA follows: TGTGCCAGCAGCGTACAGATGAACACTGAAGCTTTCTTT. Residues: CASSVQMNTEAFF.

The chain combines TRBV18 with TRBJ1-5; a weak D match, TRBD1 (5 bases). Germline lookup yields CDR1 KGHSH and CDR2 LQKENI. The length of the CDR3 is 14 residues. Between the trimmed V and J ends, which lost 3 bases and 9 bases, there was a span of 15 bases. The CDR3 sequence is CASSPQTAGGPQHF. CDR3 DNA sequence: TGTGCCAGCTCACCTCAGACGGCCGGGGGGCCCCAGCATTTT.

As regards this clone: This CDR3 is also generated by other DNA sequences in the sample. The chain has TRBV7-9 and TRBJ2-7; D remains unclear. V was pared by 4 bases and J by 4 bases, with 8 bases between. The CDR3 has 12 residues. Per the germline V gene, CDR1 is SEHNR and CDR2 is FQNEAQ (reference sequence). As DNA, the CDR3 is TGTGCCAGCAGCTCATCCGGGTACGAGCAGTACTTC. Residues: CASSSSGYEQYF.

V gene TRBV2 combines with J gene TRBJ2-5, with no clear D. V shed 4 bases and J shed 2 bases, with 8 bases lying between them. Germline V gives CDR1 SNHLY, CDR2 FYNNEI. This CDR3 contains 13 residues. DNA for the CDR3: TGTGCCAGCAGTGGAGGCAGACAAGAGACCCAGTACTTC. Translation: CASSGGRQETQYF.

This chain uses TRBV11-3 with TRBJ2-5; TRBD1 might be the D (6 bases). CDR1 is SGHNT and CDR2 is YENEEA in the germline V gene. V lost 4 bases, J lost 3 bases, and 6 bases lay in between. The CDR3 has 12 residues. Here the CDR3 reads CASSSGEETQYF. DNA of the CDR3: TGTGCCAGCAGCTCAGGGGAAGAGACCCAGTACTTC.

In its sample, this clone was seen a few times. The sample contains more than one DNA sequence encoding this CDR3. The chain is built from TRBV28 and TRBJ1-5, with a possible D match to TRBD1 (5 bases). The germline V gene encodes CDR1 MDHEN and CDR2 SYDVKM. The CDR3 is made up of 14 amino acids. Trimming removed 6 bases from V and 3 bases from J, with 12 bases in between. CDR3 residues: CASRSGTDNQPQHF. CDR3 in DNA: TGTGCCAGCAGAAGCGGGACGGACAATCAGCCCCAGCATTTT.

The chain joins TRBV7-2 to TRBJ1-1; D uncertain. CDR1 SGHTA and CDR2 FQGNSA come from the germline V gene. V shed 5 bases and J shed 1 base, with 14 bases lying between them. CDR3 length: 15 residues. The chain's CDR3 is CASSPLFAGNTEAFF. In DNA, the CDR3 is TGTGCCAGCAGCCCGCTTTTTGCAGGGAACACTGAAGCTTTCTTT.

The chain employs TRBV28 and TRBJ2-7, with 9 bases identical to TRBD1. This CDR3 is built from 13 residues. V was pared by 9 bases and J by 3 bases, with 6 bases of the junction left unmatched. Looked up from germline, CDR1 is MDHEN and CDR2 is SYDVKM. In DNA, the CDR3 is TGTGCCAGGGATGACAGGGGGATCTACGAGCAGTACTTC. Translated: CARDDRGIYEQYF.

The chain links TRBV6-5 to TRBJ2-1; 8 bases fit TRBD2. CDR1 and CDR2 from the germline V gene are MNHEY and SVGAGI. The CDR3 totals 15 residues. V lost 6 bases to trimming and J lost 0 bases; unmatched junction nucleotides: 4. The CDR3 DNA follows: TGTGCCAGCAGAGTAGCGGGGTTCTCCTACAATGAGCAGTTCTTC. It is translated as CASRVAGFSYNEQFF.

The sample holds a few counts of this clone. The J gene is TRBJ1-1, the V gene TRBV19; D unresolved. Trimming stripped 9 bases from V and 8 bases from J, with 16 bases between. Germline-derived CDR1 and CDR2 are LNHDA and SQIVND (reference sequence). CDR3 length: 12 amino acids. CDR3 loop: CASSGEDDEAFF. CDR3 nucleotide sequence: TGTGCCAGCTCCGGAGAGGATGACGAAGCTTTCTTT.

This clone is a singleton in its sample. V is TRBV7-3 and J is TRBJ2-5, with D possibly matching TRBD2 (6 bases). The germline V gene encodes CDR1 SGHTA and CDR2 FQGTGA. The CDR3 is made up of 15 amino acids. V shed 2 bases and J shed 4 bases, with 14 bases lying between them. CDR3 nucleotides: TGTGCCAGCAGCTTAGCGGGGTCGGTTCTAGAGACCCAGTACTTC. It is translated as CASSLAGSVLETQYF. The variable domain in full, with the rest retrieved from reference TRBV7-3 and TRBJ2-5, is GAGVSQTPSNKVTEKGKYVELRCDPISGHTALYWYRQSLGQGPEFLIYFQGTGAADDSGLPNDRFFAVRPEGSVSTLKIQRTERGDSAVYLCASSLAGSVLETQYFGPGTRLLVL.

CDR3 sequence reads: CASSPVLGGELFF. The CDR3 bases are TGCGCCAGCAGCCCCGTGCTCGGCGGGGAGCTGTTTTTT. The rearrangement uses TRBV4-1 and TRBJ2-2; D remains ambiguous. Trimming shortened V by 4 bases and J by 7 bases, and 10 bases separated the two germline ends. There are 13 residues in the CDR3. Germline V lookup: CDR1 MGHRA, CDR2 YSYEKL.

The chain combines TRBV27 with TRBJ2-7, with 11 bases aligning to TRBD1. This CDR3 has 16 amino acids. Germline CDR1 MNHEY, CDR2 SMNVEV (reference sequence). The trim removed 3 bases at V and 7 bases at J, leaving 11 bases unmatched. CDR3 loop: CASSLTAGTGGGEQYF. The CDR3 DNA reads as TGTGCCAGCAGTTTGACCGCCGGGACAGGGGGTGGGGAGCAGTACTTC.

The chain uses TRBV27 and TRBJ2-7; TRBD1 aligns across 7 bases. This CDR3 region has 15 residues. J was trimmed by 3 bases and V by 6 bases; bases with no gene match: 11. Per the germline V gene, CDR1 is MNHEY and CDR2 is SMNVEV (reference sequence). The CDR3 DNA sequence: TGTGCCAGCAGGCCAAGGTGGGCAGGGGGCTACGAGCAGTACTTC. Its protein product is CASRPRWAGGYEQYF.

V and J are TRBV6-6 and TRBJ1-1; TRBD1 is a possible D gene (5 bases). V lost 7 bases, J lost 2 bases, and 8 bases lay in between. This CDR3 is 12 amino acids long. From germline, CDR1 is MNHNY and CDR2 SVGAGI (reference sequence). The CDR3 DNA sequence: TGTGCCAGCAAAGACAGAAACACTGAAGCTTTCTTT. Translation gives CASKDRNTEAFF.

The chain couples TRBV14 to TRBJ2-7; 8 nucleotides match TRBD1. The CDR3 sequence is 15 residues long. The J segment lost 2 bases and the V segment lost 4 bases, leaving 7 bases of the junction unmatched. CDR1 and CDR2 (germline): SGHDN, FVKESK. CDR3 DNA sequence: TGTGCCAGCAGCCCGTGGACAGGGATAGCCTACGAGCAGTACTTC. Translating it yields CASSPWTGIAYEQYF.

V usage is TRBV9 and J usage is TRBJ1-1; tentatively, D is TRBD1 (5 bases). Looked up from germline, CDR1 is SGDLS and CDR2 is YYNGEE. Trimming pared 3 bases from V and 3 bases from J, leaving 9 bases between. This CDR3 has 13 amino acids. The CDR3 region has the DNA TGTGCCAGCAGCGAGGTAGGGGACACTGAAGCTTTCTTT. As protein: CASSEVGDTEAFF.